A single sample is the source of the 12 T cell receptor beta chains below, sequenced in a study of T cells in women clearing cervical HPV infection. The method was immunoSEQ multiplex PCR; TCRdb's version includes in-frame clones alone and lacks a portion of them. Its table lists around 30,000 clones. The sample taken for sequencing was blood buffy coat. These receptors all stem from a woman aged 18 to 75 with a cervical HPV16 infection that either progressed to CIN3+ or cleared (not recorded which).

As for this clone: Coverage ceases 3 residues before the CDR3 finishes, and the germline J gene fills in the end. J is TRBJ2-1 and V is TRBV20-1; 15 nucleotides agree with TRBD2. Germline CDR1 reads DFQATT; CDR2 reads SNEGSKA (reference sequence). Germline trimming cut 3 bases from V and 7 bases from J; bases unmatched to any gene: 10. The CDR3 contains 17 residues. CDR3: CSASGGLAGGRWNEQFF. The sequenced CDR3 bases are TGCAGTGCTAGTGGAGGACTAGCGGGGGGGCGGTGGAATGAG.

With respect to this clone: The read falls 3 residues short of the CDR3 end, and the missing part is taken from the germline J gene. The rearrangement joins TRBV7-2 to TRBJ1-1; D remains ambiguous. The CDR3 runs 14 residues. CDR1 and CDR2 (germline): SGHTA, FQGNSA. V lost 1 base to trimming and J lost 0 bases, with 6 bases between them. The CDR3 protein is CASSLGGLNTEAFF. Incomplete CDR3 DNA: TGTGCCAGCAGCTTAGGAGGTTTGAACACTGAA.

Considering frequency, this clone is large. The CDR3 end is not reached by the read, which stops 3 residues before it; the germline J gene fills it in. This chain connects TRBV29-1 to TRBJ2-7; D unresolved. CDR3 length equals 12 residues. Between the trimmed V and J ends, which lost 1 base and 4 bases, there was a span of 8 bases. Per the germline V gene, CDR1 is SQVTM and CDR2 is ANQGSEA. Partial CDR3 DNA: TGCAGCGTTGAAGTAGGGTTTTACGAG. This codes for CSVEVGFYE. The whole CDR3 region reads CSVEVGFYEQYF.

Turning to this clone: The CDR3 end lies 3 residues beyond the end of the read and is filled in from the germline J gene. The chain employs TRBV10-3 and TRBJ1-6; TRBD1 aligns across 9 bases. Looked up from germline, CDR1 is ENHRY and CDR2 is SYGVKD. The CDR3 contains 21 residues. The J segment lost 0 bases and the V segment lost 0 bases, leaving 12 bases of the junction unmatched. The CDR3 reads CAISESRVGQGASSYNSPLHF. The CDR3 bases that were read are TGTGCCATCAGTGAGTCGAGGGTGGGACAGGGCGCCAGCTCCTATAATTCACCC.

Turning to this clone: The read terminates 3 residues before the CDR3 end, so the remaining end is supplied by the germline J gene. The V call is TRBV18, the J call TRBJ1-1, with 7 bases identical to TRBD1. The germline gives CDR1 KGHSH, CDR2 LQKENI. The CDR3 is made up of 15 amino acids. V lost 1 base, J lost 3 bases, and 5 bases stayed unmatched. CDR3: CASSPQGGGHTEAFF. The CDR3 bases that were read are TGTGCCAGCTCACCACAAGGGGGCGGTCACACTGAA.

As to this clone: From the germline J gene comes the end of the CDR3, since the read stops 3 residues before it. The chain links TRBV18 to TRBJ1-2, with TRBD1 matching over 9 bases. The germline V gene has CDR1 KGHSH and CDR2 LQKENI. The CDR3 is 15 residues long. Incomplete CDR3 DNA: TGTGCCAGCTCACCCGGGACAGGGTACTCCTACGAC. Protein: CASSPGTGYSYD. In full, the CDR3 reads CASSPGTGYSYDYTF.

In the case of this clone: The read halts 3 residues ahead of the CDR3 end, with the missing end drawn from the germline J gene. The chain links TRBV20-1 to TRBJ1-2; D unresolved. CDR3 size: 9 residues. Germline loops: CDR1 DFQATT, CDR2 SNEGSKA (reference sequence). V lost 6 bases, J lost 4 bases, and 3 bases lay in between. The CDR3 spells CSALYGYTF. Partial CDR3 DNA: TGCAGTGCCCTCTATGGC.

Remarks on this clone: Read sequence stops 3 residues before the CDR3 end, and the germline J gene provides the missing end. The gene calls are TRBV6-1 and TRBJ2-2; D is perhaps TRBD1 (5 bases). Trimming shortened V by 4 bases and J by 1 base, and 7 bases separated the two germline ends. The length of the CDR3 is 14 residues. Germline CDR1 reads MNHNS; CDR2 reads SASEGT. The chain's CDR3 is CASSAGQNTGELFF. The DNA read from the CDR3 is TGTGCCAGCAGTGCAGGACAGAACACCGGGGAG.

A word on this clone: Other DNA sequences of this sample code for an identical CDR3. The CDR3 bases that were read are TGCAGTGCTAGAGATATGGTAGACAGGGGGTCTGGAAACACC. As protein: CSARDMVDRGSGNT. The entire CDR3 sequence reads CSARDMVDRGSGNTIYF. This rearrangement joins TRBV20-1 to TRBJ1-3, with 9 bases lining up with TRBD1. The DNA ends 3 residues before the CDR3 does, and the rest of the CDR3 is filled in from the germline J gene. CDR3 length equals 17 residues. The V and J ends lost 0 bases and 1 base, in that order; junction bases with no gene match: 7. Germline V lookup: CDR1 DFQATT, CDR2 SNEGSKA (reference sequence).

Of note for this clone: The read comes to an end 3 residues before the CDR3 does, leaving the germline J gene to fill in the end. This chain uses TRBV5-4 with TRBJ1-2; TRBD1 matches at 12 bases. The CDR3 runs to 15 residues. Germline values: CDR1 SGHNT, CDR2 YYREEE (reference sequence). V trimming: 4 bases; J trimming: 7 bases; junction bases outside the gene matches: 8. The CDR3 bases that were read are TGTGCCAGCAGCCTACCGAGGGACAGGGGGCCTGGC. It encodes CASSLPRDRGPG. The entire CDR3 protein is CASSLPRDRGPGYTF. Supplemented by reference TRBV5-4 and TRBJ1-2, the full variable domain reads ETGVTQSPTHLIKTRGQQVTLRCSSQSGHNTVSWYQQALGQGPQFIFQYYREEENGRGNFPPRFSGLQFPNYSSELNVNALELDDSALYLCASSLPRDRGPGYTFGSGTRLTVV.

A remark on this clone: Sequencing ends 3 residues short of the CDR3 end; the germline J gene provides the rest. V is TRBV7-6 and J is TRBJ2-5; 10 bases line up with TRBD2. Germline lookup yields CDR1 SGHVS and CDR2 FNYEAQ. The CDR3 spans 17 residues. J gave up 0 bases and V 2 bases, and 6 bases lay outside the gene matches. The CDR3 bases that were read are TGTGCCAGCAGCTTAACTAGCGGGGACCGAAACCAAGAGACC. Translating it yields CASSLTSGDRNQET. The full CDR3 sequence reads CASSLTSGDRNQETQYF.

As to this clone: The observed sequence ends 3 residues before the CDR3 terminus, with the missing tail filled in from the germline J gene. The rearrangement uses TRBV5-4 and TRBJ1-2; D possibly corresponds to TRBD1 (6 bases). The CDR3 is made up of 15 amino acids. Per germline, CDR1 SGHNT and CDR2 YYREEE (reference sequence). The CDR3 region is CASSSFHREKDGYTF. The sequenced CDR3 bases are TGTGCCAGCAGCAGTTTCCACAGGGAGAAGGACGGC.